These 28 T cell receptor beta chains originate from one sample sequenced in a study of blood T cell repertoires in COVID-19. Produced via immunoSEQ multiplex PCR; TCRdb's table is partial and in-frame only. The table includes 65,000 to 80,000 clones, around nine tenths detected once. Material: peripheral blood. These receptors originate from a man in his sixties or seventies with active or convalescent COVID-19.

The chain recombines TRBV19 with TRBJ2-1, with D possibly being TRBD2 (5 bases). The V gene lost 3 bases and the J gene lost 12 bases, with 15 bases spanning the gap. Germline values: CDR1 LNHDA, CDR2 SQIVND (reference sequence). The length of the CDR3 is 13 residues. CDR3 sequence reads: CASSIGSRERQFF. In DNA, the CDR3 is TGTGCCAGTAGTATTGGATCGAGGGAAAGGCAGTTCTTC.

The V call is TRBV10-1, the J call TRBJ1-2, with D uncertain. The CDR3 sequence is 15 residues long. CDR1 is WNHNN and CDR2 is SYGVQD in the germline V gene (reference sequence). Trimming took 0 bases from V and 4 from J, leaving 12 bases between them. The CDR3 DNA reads TGCGCCAGCAGTGAGTCGACTGAGCCCCTCTATGGCTACACCTTC. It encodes CASSESTEPLYGYTF.

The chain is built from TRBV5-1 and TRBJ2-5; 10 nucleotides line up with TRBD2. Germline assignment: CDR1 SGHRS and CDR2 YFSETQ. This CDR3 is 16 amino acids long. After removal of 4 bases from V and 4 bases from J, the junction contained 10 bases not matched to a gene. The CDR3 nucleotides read TGCGCCAGCAGCCGAGGGACTAGCGAATTGGGAGAGACCCAGTACTTC. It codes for CASSRGTSELGETQYF. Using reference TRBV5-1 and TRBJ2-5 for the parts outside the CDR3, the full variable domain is KAGVTQTPRYLIKTRGQQVTLSCSPISGHRSVSWYQQTPGQGLQFLFEYFSETQRNKGNFPGRFSGRQFSNSRSEMNVSTLELGDSALYLCASSRGTSELGETQYFGPGTRLLVL.

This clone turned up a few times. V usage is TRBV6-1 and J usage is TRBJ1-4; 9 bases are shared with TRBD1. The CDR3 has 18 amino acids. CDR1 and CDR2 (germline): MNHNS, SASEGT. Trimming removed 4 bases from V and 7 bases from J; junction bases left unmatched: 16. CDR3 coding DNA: TGTGCCAGCAGTGGACAGGGGGGCGTTGCCGGCACCGGTGAAAAACTGTTTTTT. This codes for CASSGQGGVAGTGEKLFF.

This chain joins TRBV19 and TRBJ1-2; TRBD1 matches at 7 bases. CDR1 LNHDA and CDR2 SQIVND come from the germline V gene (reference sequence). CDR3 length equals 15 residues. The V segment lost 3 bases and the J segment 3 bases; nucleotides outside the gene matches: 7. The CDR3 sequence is CASSIRQGEDYGYTF. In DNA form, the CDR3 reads TGTGCCAGTAGTATCCGGCAGGGGGAGGACTATGGCTACACCTTC.

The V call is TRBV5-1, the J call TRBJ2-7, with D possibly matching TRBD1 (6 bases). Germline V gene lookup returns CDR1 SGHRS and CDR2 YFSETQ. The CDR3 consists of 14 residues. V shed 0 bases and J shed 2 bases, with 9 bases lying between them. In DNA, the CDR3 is TGCGCCAGCAGCTTGGGACAGGCCGCCTACGAGCAGTACTTC. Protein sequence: CASSLGQAAYEQYF.

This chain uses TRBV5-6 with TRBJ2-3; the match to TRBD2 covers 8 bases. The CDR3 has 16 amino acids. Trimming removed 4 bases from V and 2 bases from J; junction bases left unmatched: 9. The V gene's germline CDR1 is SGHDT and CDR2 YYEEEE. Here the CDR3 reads CASSLRGSGVTDTQYF. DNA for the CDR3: TGTGCCAGCAGCCTCCGGGGTAGCGGGGTCACAGATACGCAGTATTTT.

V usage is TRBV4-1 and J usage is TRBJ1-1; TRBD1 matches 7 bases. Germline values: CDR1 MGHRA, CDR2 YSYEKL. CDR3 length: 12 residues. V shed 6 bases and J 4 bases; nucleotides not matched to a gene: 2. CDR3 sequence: CASRDRSTEAFF. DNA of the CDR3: TGCGCCAGCAGGGACAGGAGCACTGAAGCTTTCTTT.

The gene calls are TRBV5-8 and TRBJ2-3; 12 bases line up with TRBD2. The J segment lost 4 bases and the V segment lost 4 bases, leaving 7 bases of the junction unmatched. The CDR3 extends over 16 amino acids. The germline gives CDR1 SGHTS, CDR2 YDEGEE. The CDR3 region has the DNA TGTGCCAGCAGCCCAGTGACTAGCGGGGGACCAGATACGCAGTATTTT. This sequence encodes CASSPVTSGGPDTQYF.

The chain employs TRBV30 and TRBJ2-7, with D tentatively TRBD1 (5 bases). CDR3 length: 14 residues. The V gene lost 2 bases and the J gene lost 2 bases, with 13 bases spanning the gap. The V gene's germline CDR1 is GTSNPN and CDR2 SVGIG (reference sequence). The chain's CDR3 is CAWSYRPTPYEQYF. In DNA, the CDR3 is TGTGCCTGGAGTTACAGGCCTACCCCCTACGAGCAGTACTTC.

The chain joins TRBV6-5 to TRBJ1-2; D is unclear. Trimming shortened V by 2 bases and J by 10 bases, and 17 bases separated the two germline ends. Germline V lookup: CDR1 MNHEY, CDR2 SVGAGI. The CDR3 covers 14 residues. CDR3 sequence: CASSYGSGGSVYTF. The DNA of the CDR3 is TGTGCCAGCAGTTACGGTTCAGGAGGGTCGGTCTACACCTTC.

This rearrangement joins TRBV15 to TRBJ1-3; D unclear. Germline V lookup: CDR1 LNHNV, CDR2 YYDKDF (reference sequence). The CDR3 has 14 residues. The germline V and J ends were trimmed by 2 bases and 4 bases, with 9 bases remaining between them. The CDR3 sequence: CATSRPSVGNTIYF. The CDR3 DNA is TGTGCCACCAGCAGACCCTCGGTGGGAAACACCATATATTTT.

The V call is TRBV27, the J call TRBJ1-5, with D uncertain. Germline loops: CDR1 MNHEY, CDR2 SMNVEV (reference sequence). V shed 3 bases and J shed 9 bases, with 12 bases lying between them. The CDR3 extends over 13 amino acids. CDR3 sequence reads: CASSFRGLGPQHF. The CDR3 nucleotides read TGTGCCAGCAGTTTCAGAGGCCTGGGGCCCCAGCATTTT.

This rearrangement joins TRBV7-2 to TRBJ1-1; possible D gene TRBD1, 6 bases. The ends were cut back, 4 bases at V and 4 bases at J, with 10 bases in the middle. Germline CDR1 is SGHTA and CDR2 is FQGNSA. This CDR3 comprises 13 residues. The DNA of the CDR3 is TGTGCCAGCAGCTCACAGGGCCGCACTGAAGCTTTCTTT. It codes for CASSSQGRTEAFF. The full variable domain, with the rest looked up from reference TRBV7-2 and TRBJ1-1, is GAGVSQSPSNKVTEKGKDVELRCDPISGHTALYWYRQSLGQGLEFLIYFQGNSAPDKSGLPSDRFSAERTGGSVSTLTIQRTQQEDSAVYLCASSSQGRTEAFFGQGTRLTVV.

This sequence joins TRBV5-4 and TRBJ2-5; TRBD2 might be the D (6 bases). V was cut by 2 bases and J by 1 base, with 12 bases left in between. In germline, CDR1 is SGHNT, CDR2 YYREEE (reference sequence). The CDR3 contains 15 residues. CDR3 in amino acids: CASSFGLAFQETQYF. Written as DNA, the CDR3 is TGTGCCAGCAGCTTTGGTCTAGCGTTCCAAGAGACCCAGTACTTC.

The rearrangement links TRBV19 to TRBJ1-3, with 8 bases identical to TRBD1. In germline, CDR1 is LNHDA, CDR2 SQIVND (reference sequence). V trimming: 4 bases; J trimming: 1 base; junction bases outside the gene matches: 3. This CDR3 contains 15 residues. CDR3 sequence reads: CASSNQGASGNTIYF. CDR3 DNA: TGTGCCAGTAGTAACCAGGGGGCTTCTGGAAACACCATATATTTT.

CDR3 region: CASSSDRVTLETQYF. In DNA, the CDR3 is TGTGCCAGCTCCTCCGACCGGGTAACACTGGAGACCCAGTACTTC. The chain combines TRBV18 with TRBJ2-5; D remains ambiguous. V was clipped by 6 bases and J by 5 bases, with 19 bases between them. The CDR3 loop spans 15 amino acids. The V gene's germline CDR1 is KGHSH and CDR2 LQKENI.

In nucleotides, the CDR3 is TGTGCCAGCAGGCACCCCGACAGGGGTTCTAATGAAAAACTGTTTTTT. This encodes CASRHPDRGSNEKLFF. V gene TRBV6-6 combines with J gene TRBJ1-4; 8 bases fit TRBD1. Germline V gives CDR1 MNHNY, CDR2 SVGAGI (reference sequence). The trim removed 6 bases at V and 3 bases at J, leaving 9 bases unmatched. The length of the CDR3 is 16 residues.

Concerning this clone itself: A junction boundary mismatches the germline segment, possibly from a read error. In DNA form, the CDR3 reads TGTGCCAGCAGGCAAGGGGGGGGCTCTCCCGAGCAGTACTTC. Its translation is CASRQGGGSPEQYF. J is TRBJ2-7 and V is TRBV14, with D perhaps TRBD2 (7 bases). The germline V gene has CDR1 SGHDN and CDR2 FVKESK. This CDR3 has 14 residues.

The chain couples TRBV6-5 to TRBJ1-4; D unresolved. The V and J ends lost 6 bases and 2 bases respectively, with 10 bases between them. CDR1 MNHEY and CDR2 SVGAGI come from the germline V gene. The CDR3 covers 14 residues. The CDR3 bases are TGTGCCAGCAGCCAGGATCCCACTAATGAAAAACTGTTTTTT. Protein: CASSQDPTNEKLFF.

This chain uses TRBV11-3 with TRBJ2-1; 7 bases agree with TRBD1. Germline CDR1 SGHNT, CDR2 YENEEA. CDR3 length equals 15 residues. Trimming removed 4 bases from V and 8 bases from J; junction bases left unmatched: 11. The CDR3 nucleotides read TGTGCCAGCAGCTCGGGACAGACCCTTTGGGATGAGCAGTTCTTC. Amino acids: CASSSGQTLWDEQFF.

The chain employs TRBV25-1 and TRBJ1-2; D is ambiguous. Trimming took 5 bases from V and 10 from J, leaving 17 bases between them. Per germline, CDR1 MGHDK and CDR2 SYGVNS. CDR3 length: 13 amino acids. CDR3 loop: CASSLQLARDYTF. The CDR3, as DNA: TGTGCCAGCAGTCTCCAGCTAGCTAGAGACTACACCTTC.

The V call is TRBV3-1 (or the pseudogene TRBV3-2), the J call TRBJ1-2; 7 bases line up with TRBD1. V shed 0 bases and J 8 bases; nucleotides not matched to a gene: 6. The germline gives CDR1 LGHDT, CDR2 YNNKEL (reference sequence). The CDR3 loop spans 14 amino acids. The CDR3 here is CASSQDSDRKGYTF. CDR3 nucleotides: TGTGCCAGCAGCCAAGATTCGGACAGGAAAGGCTACACCTTC.

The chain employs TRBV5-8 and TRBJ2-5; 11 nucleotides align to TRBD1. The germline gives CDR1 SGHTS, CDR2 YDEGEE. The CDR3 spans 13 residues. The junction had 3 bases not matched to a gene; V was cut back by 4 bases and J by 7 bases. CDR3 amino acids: CASSRGTGGTQYF. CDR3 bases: TGTGCCAGCAGCCGCGGGACAGGGGGGACCCAGTACTTC.

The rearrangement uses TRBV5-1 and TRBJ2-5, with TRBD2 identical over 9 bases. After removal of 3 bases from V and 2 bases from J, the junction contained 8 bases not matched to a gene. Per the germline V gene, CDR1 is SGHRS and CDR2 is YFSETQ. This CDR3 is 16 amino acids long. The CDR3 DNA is TGCGCCAGCAGCTGGGAGAGACTAGCGGTTCAAGAGACCCAGTACTTC. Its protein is CASSWERLAVQETQYF. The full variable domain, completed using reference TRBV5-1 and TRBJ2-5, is KAGVTQTPRYLIKTRGQQVTLSCSPISGHRSVSWYQQTPGQGLQFLFEYFSETQRNKGNFPGRFSGRQFSNSRSEMNVSTLELGDSALYLCASSWERLAVQETQYFGPGTRLLVL.

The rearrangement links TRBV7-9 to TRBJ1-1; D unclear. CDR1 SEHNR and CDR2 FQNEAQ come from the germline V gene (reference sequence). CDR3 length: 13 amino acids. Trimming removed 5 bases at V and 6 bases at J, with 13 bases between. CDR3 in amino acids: CASSPGFGSEAFF. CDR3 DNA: TGTGCCAGCAGCCCGGGGTTTGGGTCTGAAGCTTTCTTT.

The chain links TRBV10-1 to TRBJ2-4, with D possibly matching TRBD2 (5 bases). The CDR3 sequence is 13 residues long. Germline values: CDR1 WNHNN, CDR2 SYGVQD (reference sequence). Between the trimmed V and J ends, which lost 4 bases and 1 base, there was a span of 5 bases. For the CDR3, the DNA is TGCGCCAGCAGTGGAGGGGCCAAAAACATTCAGTACTTC. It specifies CASSGGAKNIQYF.

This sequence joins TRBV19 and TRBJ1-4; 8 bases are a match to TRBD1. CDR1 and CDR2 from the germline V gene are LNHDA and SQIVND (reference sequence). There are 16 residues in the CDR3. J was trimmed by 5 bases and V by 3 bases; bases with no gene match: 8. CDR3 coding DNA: TGTGCCAGTAGTATTAGGGGGGACAGGCGGAATGAAAAACTGTTTTTT. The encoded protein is CASSIRGDRRNEKLFF.